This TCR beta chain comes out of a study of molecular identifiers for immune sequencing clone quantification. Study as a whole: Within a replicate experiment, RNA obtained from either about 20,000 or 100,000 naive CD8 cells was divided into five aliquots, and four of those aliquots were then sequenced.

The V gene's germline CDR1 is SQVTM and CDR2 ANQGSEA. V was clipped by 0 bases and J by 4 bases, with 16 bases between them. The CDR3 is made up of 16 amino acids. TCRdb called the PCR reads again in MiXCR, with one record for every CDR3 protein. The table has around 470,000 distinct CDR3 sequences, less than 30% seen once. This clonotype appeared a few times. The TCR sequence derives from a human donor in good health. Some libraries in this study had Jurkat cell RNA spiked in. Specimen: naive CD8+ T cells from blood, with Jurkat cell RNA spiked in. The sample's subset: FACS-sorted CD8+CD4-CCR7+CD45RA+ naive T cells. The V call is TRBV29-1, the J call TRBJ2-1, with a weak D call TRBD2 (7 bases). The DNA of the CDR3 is TGCAGCGTTGAAGATGGGGCAGGGAGGGGGTACAATGAGCAGTTCTTC. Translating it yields CSVEDGAGRGYNEQFF.